The next 2 T cell receptor beta chains were all read from a single sample in a study of cytomegalovirus exposure and HLA in healthy donors. The PCR ran on 60 Vbeta and 13 Jbeta primers. Method: immunoSEQ multiplex PCR; TCRdb's copy keeps in-frame clones and lacks some. The sample consists of around 150,000 clones, about 60% of them appearing once. Sequenced: PBMCs. The receptors were gathered from a woman aged 60-70 years in good health and CMV-seropositive.

The chain recombines TRBV6-5 with TRBJ2-7, with 7 bases identical to TRBD1. The CDR3 covers 15 residues. After removal of 5 bases from V and 2 bases from J, the junction contained 9 bases not matched to a gene. CDR1 is MNHEY and CDR2 is SVGAGI in the germline V gene. This CDR3 reads CASSSLQGQAYEQYF. The CDR3 DNA reads as TGTGCCAGCAGTAGTTTACAGGGGCAAGCCTACGAGCAGTACTTC.

The chain couples TRBV5-1 to TRBJ2-1; 9 bases fit TRBD2. Germline V gives CDR1 SGHRS, CDR2 YFSETQ. J lost 6 bases, V lost 4 bases, and 5 bases had no gene match. The CDR3 has 14 residues. Written as DNA, the CDR3 is TGCGCCAGCAGCAGCGGACTAGCGAGCAATGAGCAGTTCTTC. Translation gives CASSSGLASNEQFF.